This T cell receptor (beta chain) is drawn from a study of cytomegalovirus exposure and HLA in healthy donors. A note on this clone: Its target is not known.

The CDR3 extends over 13 amino acids. Germline CDR1 SGHTA, CDR2 FQGNSA. V shed 3 bases and J shed 4 bases, with 6 bases lying between them. 13 Jbeta primers and 60 Vbeta primers were used for the PCR. TCRdb's copy holds only in-frame clones and misses some; the assay was immunoSEQ multiplex PCR. The sample shows approximately 160,000 clones, roughly 79% of them seen only once. Study-wide findings and caveats: The classifier reportedly diagnosed cytomegalovirus status with high specificity and sensitivity.

The sequencing input was PBMCs. The receptor was derived from a woman between 50 and 59 years old in good health and CMV-seropositive. The chain couples TRBV7-2 to TRBJ2-2, with TRBD2 as a possible D gene (5 bases). The chain's CDR3 is CASSFAGTGELFF. The DNA of the CDR3 is TGTGCCAGCAGCTTCGCGGGCACCGGGGAGCTGTTTTTT.